The present entry profiles one TCR beta chain with its context. What it binds is unknown. This sample is part of a study of regulatory T cells in long-lasting Graves disease. Points from the study as a whole: New patients shared fewer public clonotypes (approximately 1,000) than persistent patients did (around 3,000).

Researchers made TCR beta libraries by using iRepertoire HTBI primers and running Arm-PCR on CDR3 regions. In the source study's methods: The identification of under 65 TRBV and some 15 TRBJ segments was made across samples. Each CDR3 protein gets one entry after TCRdb re-called the multiplex PCR reads with MiXCR. None of the V and J calls come from the authors' own analysis; TCRdb made them. The table shows roughly 430,000 distinct CDR3 sequences, with around 20% occurring only once. Germline V gene data show CDR1 as LNHNV and CDR2 as YYDKDF (reference sequence). V gave up 2 bases and J gave up 6 bases; unmatched junction bases: 4. The length of the CDR3 is 15 residues. Time point in this sample: persistent/refractory GD, antithyroid drugs over 5 years with positive TRAb. The authors made the TCR library using RNA they extracted from PBMCs. One endocrinology department in Xi'an, China, was where patients came from. EDTA tubes collected nine milliliters of peripheral blood.

The genes are TRBV15 and TRBJ2-1; 10 positions match TRBD2. Source: peripheral blood mononuclear cells (PBMCs), taken when the disease was refractory, from a patient treated with antithyroid drugs. This clonotype was obtained from a female donor with Graves disease. The DNA for the CDR3 is TGTGCCACCAGCAGACAGCGGGAGGGTTTCAATGAGCAGTTCTTC. Translated, it gives CATSRQREGFNEQFF.